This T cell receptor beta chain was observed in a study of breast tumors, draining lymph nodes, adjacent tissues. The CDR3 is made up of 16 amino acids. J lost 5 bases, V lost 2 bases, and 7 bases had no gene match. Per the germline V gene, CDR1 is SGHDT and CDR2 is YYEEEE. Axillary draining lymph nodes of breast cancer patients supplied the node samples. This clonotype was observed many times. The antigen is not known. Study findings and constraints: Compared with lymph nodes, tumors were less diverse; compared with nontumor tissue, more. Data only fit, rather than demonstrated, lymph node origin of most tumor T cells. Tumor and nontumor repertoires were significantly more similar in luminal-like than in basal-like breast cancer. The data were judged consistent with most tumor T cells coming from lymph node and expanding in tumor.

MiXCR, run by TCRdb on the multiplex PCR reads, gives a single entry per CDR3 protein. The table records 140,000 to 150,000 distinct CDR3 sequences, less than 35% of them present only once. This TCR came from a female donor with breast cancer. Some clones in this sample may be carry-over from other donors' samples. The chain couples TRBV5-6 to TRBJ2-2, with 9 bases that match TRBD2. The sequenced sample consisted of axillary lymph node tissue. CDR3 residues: CASSLGLAGYTGELFF. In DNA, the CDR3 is TGTGCCAGCAGCTTAGGGCTAGCGGGGTATACCGGGGAGCTGTTTTTT.